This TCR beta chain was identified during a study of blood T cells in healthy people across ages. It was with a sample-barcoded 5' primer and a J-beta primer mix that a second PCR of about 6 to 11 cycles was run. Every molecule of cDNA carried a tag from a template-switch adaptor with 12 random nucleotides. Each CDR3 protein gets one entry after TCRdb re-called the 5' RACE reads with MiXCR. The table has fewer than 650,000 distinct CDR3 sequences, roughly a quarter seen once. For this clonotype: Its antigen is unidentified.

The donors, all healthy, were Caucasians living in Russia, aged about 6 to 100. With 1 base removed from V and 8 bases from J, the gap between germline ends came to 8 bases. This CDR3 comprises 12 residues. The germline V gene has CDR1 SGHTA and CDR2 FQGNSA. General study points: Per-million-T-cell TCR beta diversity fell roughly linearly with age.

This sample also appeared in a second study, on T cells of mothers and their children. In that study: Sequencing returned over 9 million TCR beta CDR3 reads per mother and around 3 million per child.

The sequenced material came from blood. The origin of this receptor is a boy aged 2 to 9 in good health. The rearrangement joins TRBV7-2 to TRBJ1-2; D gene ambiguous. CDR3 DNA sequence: TGTGCCAGCAGCTTAGACGTACGGGGCTACACCTTC. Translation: CASSLDVRGYTF.